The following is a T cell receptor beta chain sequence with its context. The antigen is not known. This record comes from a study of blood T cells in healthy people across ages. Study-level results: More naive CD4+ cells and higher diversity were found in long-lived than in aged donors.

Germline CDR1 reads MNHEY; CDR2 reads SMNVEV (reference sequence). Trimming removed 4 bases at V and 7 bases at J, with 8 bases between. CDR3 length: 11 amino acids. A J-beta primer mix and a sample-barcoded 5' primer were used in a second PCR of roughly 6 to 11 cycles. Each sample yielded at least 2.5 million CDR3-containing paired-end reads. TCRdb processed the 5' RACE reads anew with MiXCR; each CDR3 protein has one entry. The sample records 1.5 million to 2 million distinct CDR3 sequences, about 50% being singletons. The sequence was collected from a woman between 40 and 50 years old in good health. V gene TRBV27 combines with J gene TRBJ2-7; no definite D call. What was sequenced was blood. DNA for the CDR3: TGTGCCAGCAGTTGGGCCCATGAGCAGTACTTC. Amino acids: CASSWAHEQYF.